This record looks at one T cell receptor (beta chain) sequence and its context. This record belongs to a study of blood T cell repertoires in COVID-19. CDR1 is LNHDA, CDR2 SQIVND, per germline (reference sequence). CDR3 length: 14 residues. V lost 9 bases and J 0 bases, leaving 14 bases between the germline ends. Original data processing: Estimates of nucleated cell counts were drawn from the amplification of reference gene primers. Only in-frame clones appear in the TCRdb table, and some are missing; sequencing was by immunoSEQ multiplex PCR. Clone size and V and J calls were adopted from that table, with D and trimming inferred from the DNA. The table has approximately 170,000 clones, 83% seen once; the top ten hold about 2.1%.

Sequenced: peripheral blood. J is TRBJ1-2 and V is TRBV19; D possibly corresponds to TRBD1 (6 bases). This clonotype was sampled from a woman older than 75 with acute or convalescent COVID-19. The CDR3 DNA is TGTGCCAGCCCGGTAGGGGGACCTAACTATGGCTACACCTTC. Protein: CASPVGGPNYGYTF.